The 18 T cell receptor beta chains in this list originate from one sample, sequenced in a study of beta chain features in type 1 diabetes. Overall study results and limits: Within each of all four CD4+ subsets, Type 1 diabetes patients had TCRB CDR3s that were moderately but significantly shorter.

No antigens are known for them. Expressed TCRB transcripts were sequenced because the entire RNA isolate underwent reverse transcription. Repertoires were generated with immunoSEQ multiplex PCR, while TCRdb's copy carries only in-frame clones and drops some. The table lists about 160,000 clones, approximately 10% of them singletons. The sequencing input was central memory CD4+ T cells from blood. The receptors were sampled from a woman aged 25 to 45 with type 1 diabetes.

This clone was picked up a small number of times. This chain links TRBV29-1 with TRBJ2-3, with D perhaps matching TRBD1 (6 bases). The CDR3 sequence is 14 residues long. V gave up 5 bases and J gave up 1 base, with 13 bases separating them. Germline-derived CDR1 and CDR2 are SQVTM and ANQGSEA. CDR3 DNA sequence: TGCAGCGTTCATCAGGGGTCAGGCACAGATACGCAGTATTTT. It yields the protein CSVHQGSGTDTQYF.

V usage is TRBV29-1 and J usage is TRBJ1-5; weak D call: TRBD1 (5 bases). Between the trimmed V and J ends, which lost 4 bases and 5 bases, there was a span of 15 bases. This CDR3 contains 14 residues. Per germline, CDR1 SQVTM and CDR2 ANQGSEA. The CDR3 protein is CSVVTGYQDQPQHF. The CDR3 DNA follows: TGCAGCGTTGTAACAGGATATCAGGATCAGCCCCAGCATTTT.

V is TRBV19 and J is TRBJ2-6; 8 nucleotides align to TRBD1. Losses at the gene ends were 4 bases for V and 2 bases for J; bases not matched to a gene: 1. CDR3 size: 15 residues. Germline-derived CDR1 and CDR2 are LNHDA and SQIVND (reference sequence). CDR3 sequence reads: CASSKDRAGANVLTF. The CDR3 DNA follows: TGTGCCAGTAGTAAGGACAGGGCTGGGGCCAACGTCCTGACTTTC.

The CDR3 DNA reads TGTGCCAGCAGTGGACAGGGGGCGAGGAATGAGCAGTTCTTC. This codes for CASSGQGARNEQFF. V and J are TRBV2 and TRBJ2-1; 10 positions agree with TRBD1. V gave up 4 bases and J gave up 7 bases; unmatched junction bases: 4. This CDR3 is 14 amino acids long. Looked up from germline, CDR1 is SNHLY and CDR2 is FYNNEI.

The CDR3 reads CASSQVVSVMNTEAFF. CDR3 DNA sequence: TGCGCCAGCAGCCAAGTAGTATCGGTCATGAACACTGAAGCTTTCTTT. The V gene is TRBV4-1, the J gene TRBJ1-1; D is undetermined. The germline CDR1 and CDR2 sequences are MGHRA and YSYEKL. With 1 base removed from V and 0 bases from J, the gap between germline ends came to 12 bases. The CDR3 runs to 16 residues.

The rearrangement uses TRBV18 and TRBJ2-1; the D gene is possibly TRBD1 (6 bases). Germline V CDR1 and CDR2: KGHSH, LQKENI. V lost 5 bases, J lost 1 base, and 9 bases lay in between. The CDR3 contains 14 residues. The CDR3 spells CASSADRSYNEQFF. The CDR3 DNA reads as TGTGCCAGCTCAGCCGACAGGTCCTACAATGAGCAGTTCTTC.

Here the CDR3 DNA reads TGTGCCAGCACCCAATGGGCAGGGGGCGGCTACACCTTC. Translating gives CASTQWAGGGYTF. The gene calls are TRBV27 and TRBJ1-2; 8 positions agree with TRBD1. CDR1 and CDR2 from the germline V gene are MNHEY and SMNVEV (reference sequence). The V and J ends lost 7 bases and 8 bases, in that order; junction bases with no gene match: 9. The length of the CDR3 is 13 residues.

This clone was seen only a few times. The CDR3 region is CASSPRRSLNTEAFF. The CDR3, as DNA: TGTGCCAGCAGCCCTAGACGGTCCCTGAACACTGAAGCTTTCTTT. V usage is TRBV14 and J usage is TRBJ1-1; no clear D gene. Between the trimmed V and J ends, which lost 4 bases and 0 bases, there was a span of 12 bases. The CDR3 length is 15 residues. Germline V CDR1 and CDR2: SGHDN, FVKESK.

This chain uses TRBV7-9 with TRBJ1-5; possibly TRBD1 for D (5 bases). Per germline, CDR1 SEHNR and CDR2 FQNEAQ (reference sequence). Trimming removed 4 bases at V and 2 bases at J, with 9 bases between. The CDR3 is 14 residues long. CDR3 nucleotide sequence: TGTGCCAGCAGCTCGGACACTGGCAATCAGCCCCAGCATTTT. This encodes CASSSDTGNQPQHF.

V usage is TRBV4-1 and J usage is TRBJ2-5, with 9 nucleotides matching TRBD2. Germline V gives CDR1 MGHRA, CDR2 YSYEKL. This CDR3 comprises 18 residues. Unmatched junction bases numbered 10, after V lost 0 bases and J lost 2 bases. Here the CDR3 DNA reads TGCGCCAGCAGCCAAGAACCGTGGACTAGCGCCATACAAGAGACCCAGTACTTC. Amino acids: CASSQEPWTSAIQETQYF.

This clone was seen a handful of times. J is TRBJ2-1 and V is TRBV28; a weak D match, TRBD2 (6 bases). The CDR3 loop spans 11 amino acids. Germline CDR1 MDHEN, CDR2 SYDVKM. V lost 5 bases and J lost 10, with 9 bases in between. CDR3 in DNA: TGTGCCAGCAGTGGGAGGAGGGAGCAGTTCTTC. Its translation is CASSGRREQFF.

The chain recombines TRBV5-8 with TRBJ2-5; no reliable D call. The CDR3 totals 11 residues. V was cut by 4 bases and J by 5 bases, with 6 bases left in between. Germline-derived CDR1 and CDR2 are SGHTS and YDEGEE. DNA for the CDR3: TGTGCCAGCAGCAGGCGGGAGACCCAGTACTTC. This sequence encodes CASSRRETQYF.

This chain links TRBV7-8 with TRBJ2-3; a possible D gene is TRBD1 (6 bases). The CDR3 length is 14 residues. V was clipped by 2 bases and J by 5 bases, with 11 bases between them. CDR1 and CDR2 (germline): SGHVS, FQNEAQ. The CDR3 DNA is TGTGCCAGCAGCTTATTGGACAGCCAAGATACGCAGTATTTT. Translation: CASSLLDSQDTQYF.

This chain connects TRBV27 to TRBJ2-1, with D hard to call. V lost 6 bases and J 8 bases, leaving 14 bases between the germline ends. Germline CDR1 reads MNHEY; CDR2 reads SMNVEV (reference sequence). This CDR3 region has 13 residues. The CDR3 DNA sequence: TGTGCCAGCAGCCCTTTCGCCCGAGATGAGCAGTTCTTC. The encoded protein is CASSPFARDEQFF.

This clone was found a few times. This chain uses TRBV19 with TRBJ2-1; 8 bases line up with TRBD2. Germline CDR1 and CDR2: LNHDA and SQIVND (reference sequence). J lost 2 bases, V lost 6 bases, and 3 bases had no gene match. This CDR3 has 14 amino acids. The CDR3: CASSGRGTYNEQFF. CDR3 coding DNA: TGTGCCAGTAGCGGGAGGGGAACCTACAATGAGCAGTTCTTC. Full variable domain (rest looked up from reference TRBV19 and TRBJ2-1): DGGITQSPKYLFRKEGQNVTLSCEQNLNHDAMYWYRQDPGQGLRLIYYSQIVNDFQKGDIAEGYSVSREKKESFPLTVTSAQKNPTAFYLCASSGRGTYNEQFFGPGTRLTVL.

The CDR3 DNA reads as TGTGCCAGCAGGGGGCCCGGGACTAGCGATAACAAATACGAGCAGTACTTC. It translates to CASRGPGTSDNKYEQYF. V usage is TRBV11-2 and J usage is TRBJ2-7; TRBD2 agrees at 10 bases. Per germline, CDR1 SGHAT and CDR2 FQNNGV. The J segment lost 4 bases and the V segment lost 6 bases, leaving 15 bases of the junction unmatched. The length of the CDR3 is 17 residues.

This clone has ten or more counts. CDR3 bases: TGTGCCAGCAGCTCTCGGACAGGGGGCGGGAACACTGAAGCTTTCTTT. It codes for CASSSRTGGGNTEAFF. The chain employs TRBV5-4 and TRBJ1-1; 11 bases align to TRBD1. The germline V gene has CDR1 SGHNT and CDR2 YYREEE (reference sequence). V lost 3 bases, J lost 1 base, and 5 bases stayed unmatched. This CDR3 spans 16 amino acids.

In regard to this clone: The sample contains more than one DNA sequence encoding this CDR3. V gene TRBV30 combines with J gene TRBJ1-5; unclear D gene. This CDR3 has 13 amino acids. V lost 1 base, J lost 2 bases, and 6 bases lay in between. Germline V gene sequence: CDR1 GTSNPN, CDR2 SVGIG (reference sequence). CDR3 sequence reads: CAWSGQGNQPQHF. CDR3 nucleotide sequence: TGTGCCTGGAGTGGGCAAGGCAATCAGCCCCAGCATTTT. The variable domain in full, completed from reference TRBV30 and TRBJ1-5, reads SQTIHQWPATLVQPVGSPLSLECTVEGTSNPNLYWYRQAAGRGLQLLFYSVGIGQISSEVPQNLSASRPQDRQFILSSKKLLLSDSGFYLCAWSGQGNQPQHFGDGTRLSIL.